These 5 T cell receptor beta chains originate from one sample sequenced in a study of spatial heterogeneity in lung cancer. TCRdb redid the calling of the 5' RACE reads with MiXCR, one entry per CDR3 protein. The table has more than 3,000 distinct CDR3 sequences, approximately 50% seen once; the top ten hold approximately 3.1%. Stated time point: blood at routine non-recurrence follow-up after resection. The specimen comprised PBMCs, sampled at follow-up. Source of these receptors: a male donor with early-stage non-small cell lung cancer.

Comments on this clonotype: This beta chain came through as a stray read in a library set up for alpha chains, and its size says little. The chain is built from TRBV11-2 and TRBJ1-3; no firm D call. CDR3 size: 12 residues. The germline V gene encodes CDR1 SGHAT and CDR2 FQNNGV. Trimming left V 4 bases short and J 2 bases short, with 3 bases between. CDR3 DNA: TGTGCCAGCAGCTCGGCTGGAAACACCATATATTTT. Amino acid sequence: CASSSAGNTIYF.

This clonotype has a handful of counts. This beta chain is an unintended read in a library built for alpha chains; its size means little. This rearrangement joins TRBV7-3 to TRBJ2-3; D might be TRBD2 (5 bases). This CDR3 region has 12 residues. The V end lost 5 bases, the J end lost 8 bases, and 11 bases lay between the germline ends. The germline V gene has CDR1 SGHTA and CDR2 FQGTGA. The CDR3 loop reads CASSENEGTQYF. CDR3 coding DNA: TGTGCCAGCAGCGAAAATGAGGGTACGCAGTATTTT.

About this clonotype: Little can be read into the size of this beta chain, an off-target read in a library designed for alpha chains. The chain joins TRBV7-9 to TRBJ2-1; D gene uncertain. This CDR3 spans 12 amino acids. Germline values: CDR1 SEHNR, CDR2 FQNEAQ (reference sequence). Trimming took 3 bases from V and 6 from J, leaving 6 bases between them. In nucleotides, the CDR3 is TGTGCCAGCAGCTTCAGTCGCAATGAGCAGTTCTTC. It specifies CASSFSRNEQFF.

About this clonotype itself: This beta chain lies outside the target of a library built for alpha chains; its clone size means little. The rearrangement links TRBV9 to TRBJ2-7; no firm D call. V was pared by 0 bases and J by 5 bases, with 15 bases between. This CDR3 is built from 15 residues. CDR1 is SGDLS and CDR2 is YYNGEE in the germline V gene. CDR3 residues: CASSVGLMDSNEQYF. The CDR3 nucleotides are TGTGCCAGCAGCGTAGGCCTTATGGATTCGAACGAGCAGTACTTC.

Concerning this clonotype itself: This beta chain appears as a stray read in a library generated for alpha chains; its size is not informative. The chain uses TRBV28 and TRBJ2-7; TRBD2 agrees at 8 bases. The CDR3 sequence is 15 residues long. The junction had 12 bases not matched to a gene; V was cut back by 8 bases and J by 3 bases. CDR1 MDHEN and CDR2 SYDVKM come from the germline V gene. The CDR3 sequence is CASQPGGAAYYEQYF. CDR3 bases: TGTGCCAGCCAACCCGGGGGGGCAGCGTACTACGAGCAGTACTTC.